This is a list of T cell receptor beta chains from one sample in a study of shared clonotypes between healthy human individuals. Generated by immunoSEQ multiplex PCR, the TCRdb table keeps only in-frame clones and is missing some. The data show millions of clones, 90% to 95% seen once. Source material: naive CD8+ T cells from PBMCs. The receptors here all came from a man aged 18 to 30 in good health. Some clones in this sample may be carry-over from other donors' samples. The CDR3 runs from the conserved cysteine through the conserved F or W. D genes are given only for firm matches. Clone sizes are given selectively: once, few, many, or a class where the clone is expanded.

size	D	V	J	CDR3	DNA
NA	NA	TRBV7-9	TRBJ2-2	CASSSATGRSGELFF	TGTGCCAGCAGCTCCGCTACAGGTCGCTCCGGGGAGCTGTTTTTT
NA	TRBD1	TRBV18	TRBJ1-4	CASSQDRVNEKLFF	TGTGCCAGCTCACAAGACAGGGTCAACGAAAAACTGTTTTTT
NA	TRBD1	TRBV9	TRBJ2-7	CASSPSGQGRHEQYF	TGTGCCAGCAGCCCCTCCGGACAGGGGCGGCACGAGCAGTACTTC
once	NA	TRBV6-1	TRBJ2-3	CASSEPMSETDTDTQYF	TGTGCCAGCAGTGAACCCATGTCAGAAACGGACACAGATACGCAGTATTTT
NA	NA	TRBV29-1	TRBJ2-2	CSVAGSAGELFF	TGCAGCGTGGCAGGGTCCGCCGGGGAGCTGTTTTTT
NA	TRBD1	TRBV4-1	TRBJ1-2	CASSQDRGGYGYTF	TGCGCCAGCAGCCAGGACAGGGGCGGCTATGGCTACACCTTC
few	NA	TRBV30	TRBJ1-2	CAWSVGRGYTF	TGTGCCTGGAGTGTCGGTCGGGGCTACACCTTC
NA	NA	TRBV27	TRBJ2-7	CASSLSGSGEQYF	TGTGCCAGCAGTTTGTCAGGGTCGGGGGAGCAGTACTTC
NA	NA	TRBV6-4	TRBJ2-1	CASSHSVSGSSYNEQFF	TGTGCCAGCAGTCATAGCGTCAGCGGCAGCTCCTACAATGAGCAGTTCTTC
NA	NA	TRBV13	TRBJ1-5	CASSFKGGNQPQHF	TGTGCCAGCAGCTTCAAAGGGGGGAATCAGCCCCAGCATTTT
NA	TRBD1	TRBV7-9	TRBJ2-2	CASSRVTGETGELFF	TGTGCCAGCAGTAGGGTGACAGGGGAGACCGGGGAGCTGTTTTTT
NA	NA	TRBV19	TRBJ2-1	CASSNPRAGRSYNEQFF	TGTGCCAGTAGTAACCCCCGGGCGGGACGCTCCTACAATGAGCAGTTCTTC
NA	TRBD1	TRBV30	TRBJ1-4	CAWMQPGGGNEKLFF	TGTGCCTGGATGCAACCAGGGGGCGGTAATGAAAAACTGTTTTTT
once	TRBD1	TRBV9	TRBJ2-7	CASSARDRAPYEQYF	TGTGCCAGCAGCGCGAGGGACAGGGCCCCCTACGAGCAGTACTTC
NA	NA	TRBV4-3	TRBJ2-1	CASSQPTEQGLLYNEQFF	TGCGCCAGCAGCCAACCTACCGAGCAGGGGCTACTCTACAATGAGCAGTTCTTC
once	NA	TRBV7-3	TRBJ2-7	CASSLRRQGPVYEQYF	TGTGCCAGCAGCTTAAGGCGTCAGGGCCCCGTCTACGAGCAGTACTTC
NA	TRBD2	TRBV7-9	TRBJ2-3	CASSLSAGGYTDTQYF	TGTGCCAGCAGCTTATCAGCGGGAGGGTACACAGATACGCAGTATTTT
NA	NA	TRBV7-8	TRBJ2-2	CASRPPRGRSTGELFF	TGTGCCAGCCGACCCCCCAGGGGCAGAAGCACCGGGGAGCTGTTTTTT
NA	NA	TRBV5-1	TRBJ2-7	CASSLAGTSYEQYF	TGCGCCAGCAGCTTGGCCGGGACCTCCTACGAGCAGTACTTC
NA	NA	TRBV7-8	TRBJ2-1	CASSRGPIYNEQFF	TGTGCCAGCAGCCGCGGACCTATCTACAATGAGCAGTTCTTC
once	TRBD1	TRBV5-1	TRBJ2-7	CASTVFSGTGSYEQYF	TGCGCCAGCACCGTCTTTTCCGGGACAGGATCCTACGAGCAGTACTTC
NA	NA	TRBV11-2	TRBJ1-3	CASSPTLQESNGNTIYF	TGTGCCAGCAGCCCCACTCTACAGGAAAGTAATGGAAACACCATATATTTT
NA	NA	TRBV9	TRBJ1-2	CASGGLGGYGYTF	TGTGCCAGCGGGGGCCTAGGCGGCTATGGCTACACCTTC
NA	NA	TRBV28	TRBJ2-3	CASSLLPSVTTDTQYF	TGTGCCAGCAGTCTACTGCCTAGCGTTACCACAGATACGCAGTATTTT
NA	NA	TRBV7-9	TRBJ2-7	CASSLRDHYEQYF	TGTGCCAGCAGCTTAAGGGACCACTACGAGCAGTACTTC
NA	NA	TRBV11-2	TRBJ2-7	CASSLGIYEQYF	TGTGCCAGCAGCTTAGGCATTTACGAGCAGTACTTC
NA	NA	TRBV7-2	TRBJ2-7	CASSPRGPPPPYEQYF	TGTGCCAGCAGCCCCCGGGGGCCACCCCCGCCCTACGAGCAGTACTTC
NA	NA	TRBV27	TRBJ2-7	CASSGQKNIYEQYF	TGTGCCAGCAGCGGACAGAAAAACATCTACGAGCAGTACTTC
NA	NA	TRBV5-4	TRBJ1-2	CASSLGLYGYTF	TGTGCCAGCAGCTTAGGTCTCTATGGCTACACCTTC
NA	NA	TRBV10-3	TRBJ1-4	CAISEGDEKLFF	TGTGCCATCAGTGAGGGGGATGAAAAACTGTTTTTT
NA	NA	TRBV7-2	TRBJ2-3	CASSLWALTLEDTQYF	TGTGCCAGCAGCTTATGGGCCCTCACCTTGGAAGATACGCAGTATTTT
NA	NA	TRBV6-1	TRBJ2-7	CASSEVLAPPEEQYF	TGTGCCAGCAGTGAAGTTTTGGCACCACCTGAGGAGCAGTACTTC
NA	NA	TRBV2	TRBJ2-7	CASGGQVDEQYF	TGTGCCAGCGGAGGGCAGGTAGACGAGCAGTACTTC
NA	NA	TRBV9	TRBJ2-3	CASSARWSPRGTDTQYF	TGTGCCAGCAGCGCCCGCTGGTCCCCACGAGGCACAGATACGCAGTATTTT
NA	NA	TRBV9	TRBJ2-7	CASSPGTDSYEQYF	TGTGCCAGCAGCCCAGGGACGGATTCCTACGAGCAGTACTTC
NA	NA	TRBV7-8	TRBJ1-5	CASSLVSSGYSNQPQHF	TGTGCCAGCAGCTTAGTTAGTTCGGGGTATAGCAATCAGCCCCAGCATTTT
NA	NA	TRBV19	TRBJ1-1	CASTLGAVEAFF	TGTGCCAGTACCCTCGGGGCGGTTGAAGCTTTCTTT
once	TRBD1	TRBV7-3	TRBJ2-1	CASSLRQGIHNEQFF	TGTGCCAGCAGCTTAAGACAGGGGATCCACAATGAGCAGTTCTTC
NA	NA	TRBV27	TRBJ1-3	CASGPLVQGKGPDTIYF	TGTGCCAGCGGTCCTCTCGTACAGGGAAAGGGGCCAGACACCATATATTTT